This TCR beta chain stems from a study of T cells in Graves' hyperthyroidism and ophthalmopathy (dated by TCRdb to 2018 to 2020). In the study overall: Peripheral blood samples were taken at the time of initial diagnosis, prior to any treatment. To identify TCR V-J signatures that set the groups apart, the researchers used a discovery cohort of more than 95 patients, made up of under 50 with Graves' ophthalmopathy and about 55 with stable Graves' hyperthyroidism. Prospective prediction of ophthalmopathy was tested in an independent validation cohort consisting of 18 hyperthyroidism patients and 15 or so patients who later progressed to ophthalmopathy. The approximately 90 discovery patients were divided at random into training and test sets in a 7:3 ratio. Thyroid tissue and blood T-cell repertoires from about six Graves' hyperthyroidism patients were also compared in the study. Once sampling was done, hyperthyroidism patients were given methimazole at a starting dose of 30 mg daily, whereas ophthalmopathy patients were given high-dose intravenous methylprednisolone. The paper describes TCR Vbeta CDR3 sequencing of 135 peripheral blood samples, made up of 43 ophthalmopathy patients, approximately 76 hyperthyroidism patients and 17 progressor patients. Broad study findings and their caveats: Sample size was not statistically predetermined, and investigators were not blinded to group allocation. A 13 V-J signature model separated ophthalmopathy from stable hyperthyroidism, with 87.88% sensitivity and 81.08% specificity in cross-validation and 80%/75% in testing. During validation, the model predicted progression to ophthalmopathy a median of about 6.5 months ahead of onset, with approximately 70% sensitivity and 72.22% specificity. Most expanded thyroid clonotypes (frequency above 0.001) were also detected in blood, suggesting blood repertoires may reflect thyroid immune responses.

CDR1 and CDR2 (MGHRA, YSYEKL) derive from the germline V gene. V is shortened by 0 bases, J by 0 bases, and the region joining them spans 9 bases. The CDR3 goes from the cysteine to the phenylalanine over 15 residues. CDR3 DNA only is kept here, 45 bases in frame from base 1. Hyperthyroidism patients were newly diagnosed, with disease duration under 2 months, and aged 18 to 65 years. Any patient with an uncontrolled infection, another autoimmune disease, pregnancy or lactation was excluded. Diagnoses were established on the basis of clinical symptoms, serum thyroxine and TRAb, thyroid ultrasound, and orbital computed tomography. Blood from progressor patients was collected at the time of first diagnosis with hyperthyroidism, before any ophthalmopathy symptoms had appeared. Ficoll-Paque density gradient centrifugation was used to isolate PBMCs from about 10 ml of fresh peripheral blood. Progressor patients were first diagnosed with Graves' hyperthyroidism and then developed ophthalmopathy during follow-up. Total RNA was extracted using Trizol reagent, and RNA quality was assessed on an Agilent 2100 Bioanalyzer.

TCR beta CDR3 regions were amplified from RNA transcripts. The first round of RT-PCR for the TCR CDR3 was performed with the HTBI primer set and the Qiagen OneStep RT-PCR kit. Libraries were constructed in a second round of multiplex PCR, after which size selection and purification were performed. Sequencing of the libraries was done on an Illumina HiSeq2000 using paired-end 100 bp reads. The paper's processing steps were these. Raw data were processed with SOAPnuke, discarding reads with adapters, uncalled bases, mean Phred below 15, or no exact constant-primer or identifier match. COPE v1.2.5 was used to merge high-quality paired reads, and clonotypes were defined as unique nucleotide sequences. Clonotypes were aligned to IMGT TRBV, TRBD and TRBJ reference segments using MiTCR v1.1. The analysis was restricted to V-J combinations with a frequency above 0.0001, which together covered 99% to 99.2% of the repertoires. The TCS score was defined as the ratio of F50 (clonal expansion) to E x V (chaos), calculated using BLOSUM62-based TCRdist between CDR3 peptides within each V-J. Welch's t-statistics and random forest reduced around 550 V-J features to 10 to 15, which were used in a naive Bayes classifier (R e1071). TCRdb's own reprocessing of the public reads used fastp at Q25 and MiXCR and kept productive beta chains. Under each unique CDR3 protein, matching rows form one entry showing the most common genes and DNA. The V and J calls reflect TCRdb's pipeline rather than the authors' work. The sample contains about 380,000 distinct CDR3 sequences, 13% of them found a single time. The top ten clonotypes cover less than 25% of the sample.

This clonotype was observed many times. Its antigen has not been determined. The input lacks base qualities; no much larger clone sits a single base away. The receptor was isolated from a man aged 30-40 years with Graves' hyperthyroidism that later progressed to Graves' ophthalmopathy. Sequencing used blood. The rearrangement joined TRBV4-1 to TRBJ2-7; too little of a D gene remains to name it. The sequence in DNA is TGCGCCAGCAGCCAAGATCCAGCTTACTCCTACGAGCAGTACTTC. Translation gives CASSQDPAYSYEQYF.